Included here is one TCR beta chain sequence, with context. The antigen is not known. This sample was taken from a study of cytomegalovirus exposure and HLA in healthy donors. Study in general: Early released data comprised tens of millions of unique TCRs from HLA-typed donors. General study points: The classifier reportedly diagnosed cytomegalovirus status with high specificity and sensitivity. Beyond CMV serostatus, there was no information to go on about immune exposure. Sequencing likely generated an artifact that appeared as a cluster of highly shared sequence variants.

Primers for the PCR totalled 60 Vbeta and 13 Jbeta. The data were produced by immunoSEQ multiplex PCR, yet TCRdb's version contains in-frame clones alone and is incomplete. Of 150,000 to 200,000 clones in the sample, over 75% were seen once. V dropped 4 bases and J dropped 8; count of bases not matched to a gene: 9. The CDR3 runs 16 residues. Germline CDR1 and CDR2: SGHRS and YFSETQ. Sequenced: PBMCs. The V and J genes are TRBV5-1 and TRBJ2-3; the match to TRBD2 covers 14 bases. The clonotype was recovered from a woman aged 50 to 60 in good health and CMV-seronegative. The CDR3 reads CASSTGLAGEFGTQYF. CDR3 sequence (DNA): TGCGCCAGCAGCACGGGACTAGCGGGAGAGTTTGGTACGCAGTATTTT.